Listed here is a single TCR beta chain. These data belong to a study of identical twins. TCRdb re-derived calls from the 5' RACE reads in MiXCR, one entry per CDR3 protein. The data contain approximately 490,000 distinct CDR3 sequences, around 20% of them singletons. J lost 5 bases, V lost 6 bases, and 13 bases had no gene match. The CDR3 contains 15 residues. The germline V gene has CDR1 MNHEY and CDR2 SVGEGT. These data also formed part of another study, on yellow fever vaccine responses in identical twins.

J is TRBJ2-7 and V is TRBV6-2 or TRBV6-3; 7 bases fit TRBD2. This clonotype was sampled from a woman aged 18-29 years in good health. Sequenced input: CD4+ T cells sorted from blood. The CDR3 DNA sequence: TGTGCCAGCAGACCTCAGCGGGGAGCCCATCACGAGCAGTACGTC. It yields the protein CASRPQRGAHHEQYV.